The next 7 T cell receptor beta chains were all read from a single sample in a study of control samples from healthy donors and cancer patients (dated by TCRdb to between 2020 and 2021). Library generation was performed with the immunoSEQ multiplex PCR assay. TCRdb obtained this table from immuneACCESS and retained in-frame rearrangements with V and J assigned. These tables miss some clones; where compared with another copy, unresolved V genes account for less than half of the shortfall, and the remainder is unexplained. In all, the sample holds roughly 88,000 clones, and around 92% of those were seen once. The ten largest clones represent approximately 16% of the sample. Sequenced input: blood. The receptors stem from a man between 50 and 59 years old in good health.

The chain employs TRBV7-8 and TRBJ2-2, with D tentatively TRBD1 or TRBD2 (6 bases each). V was trimmed by 6 bases and J by 7 bases, leaving 12 bases between them. The CDR3 is 13 residues long. Germline loops: CDR1 SGHVS, CDR2 FQNEAQ. The CDR3 protein is CASSHREVGELFF. CDR3 nucleotides: TGTGCCAGCAGTCACAGGGAGGTCGGGGAGCTGTTTTTT.

The J gene is TRBJ1-4, the V gene TRBV5-6; the match to TRBD1 covers 8 bases. Germline V gives CDR1 SGHDT, CDR2 YYEEEE. CDR3 size: 15 residues. The ends lost 0 bases at V and 8 bases at J; junction bases unmatched: 6. The CDR3: CASSLALGQGEKLFF. CDR3 nucleotides: TGTGCCAGCAGCTTGGCCCTCGGACAGGGAGAAAAACTGTTTTTT.

The chain recombines TRBV6-2 or TRBV6-3 with TRBJ2-1, with TRBD2 identical over 7 bases. The CDR3 sequence is 15 residues long. With V trimmed by 6 bases and J by 3 bases, 8 bases remained unmatched. The germline V gene encodes CDR1 MNHEY and CDR2 SVGEGT. For the CDR3, the DNA is TGTGCCAGCAGCGTCGCCCCGGGGGGCTACAATGAGCAGTTCTTC. The encoded protein is CASSVAPGGYNEQFF.

The V and J genes are TRBV12-3 or TRBV12-4 and TRBJ2-5; D uncertain. The CDR3 covers 12 residues. Trimming pared 7 bases from V and 3 bases from J, leaving 9 bases between. The CDR3 is CASNGNEETQYF. The CDR3 DNA sequence: TGTGCCAGCAATGGCAATGAAGAGACCCAGTACTTC.

The genes are TRBV2 and TRBJ1-5; the D is unclear. Germline V gene lookup returns CDR1 SNHLY and CDR2 FYNNEI. V gave up 7 bases and J gave up 4 bases, with 11 bases separating them. This CDR3 comprises 13 residues. The CDR3 DNA is TGTGCCAGCAAGGGTAGGGATAATCAGCCCCAGCATTTT. Translating gives CASKGRDNQPQHF.

The CDR3 sequence is CASSFGETGNYGYTF. The CDR3 nucleotides read TGTGCCAGCAGCTTTGGGGAGACAGGGAACTATGGCTACACCTTC. The chain has TRBV7-9 and TRBJ1-2; 7 nucleotides line up with TRBD1. The V and J ends lost 3 bases and 2 bases, in that order; junction bases with no gene match: 6. The length of the CDR3 is 15 residues. The V gene's germline CDR1 is SEHNR and CDR2 FQNEAQ (reference sequence).

The J gene is TRBJ1-2, the V gene TRBV6-5; D remains ambiguous. The ends were cut back, 8 bases at V and 0 bases at J, with 13 bases in the middle. The germline gives CDR1 MNHEY, CDR2 SVGAGI. This CDR3 has 14 residues. CDR3 bases: TGTGCCAGCTATGGGTCGGCGGCTAACTATGGCTACACCTTC. Its translation: CASYGSAANYGYTF.